This T cell receptor (beta chain) is from a study of blood T cells in healthy people across ages. Primed by a sample-barcoded 5' primer and a J-beta primer mix, a second PCR proceeded for roughly 7 to 11 cycles. MiXCR was run by TCRdb on the 5' RACE reads, yielding one entry per CDR3 protein. Here the sample spans over 1,300,000 distinct CDR3 sequences, approximately 60% being singletons. The V gene's germline CDR1 is LGHDT and CDR2 YNNKEL (reference sequence). Trimming pared 0 bases from V and 13 bases from J, leaving 13 bases between. The CDR3 covers 13 residues. This clonotype turned up a few times.

This chain links TRBV3-1 with TRBJ2-4; D is unclear. Input material: blood. The receptor's source is a man younger than 35 in good health. The CDR3 reads CASSQDWAGKQYF. CDR3 nucleotides: TGTGCCAGCAGCCAAGATTGGGCTGGCAAGCAGTACTTC. The complete variable domain, with remaining parts taken from reference TRBV3-1 and TRBJ2-4, reads DTAVSQTPKYLVTQMGNDKSIKCEQNLGHDTMYWYKQDSKKFLKIMFSYNNKELIINETVPNRFSPKSPDKAHLNLHINSLELGDSAVYFCASSQDWAGKQYFGAGTRLSVL.